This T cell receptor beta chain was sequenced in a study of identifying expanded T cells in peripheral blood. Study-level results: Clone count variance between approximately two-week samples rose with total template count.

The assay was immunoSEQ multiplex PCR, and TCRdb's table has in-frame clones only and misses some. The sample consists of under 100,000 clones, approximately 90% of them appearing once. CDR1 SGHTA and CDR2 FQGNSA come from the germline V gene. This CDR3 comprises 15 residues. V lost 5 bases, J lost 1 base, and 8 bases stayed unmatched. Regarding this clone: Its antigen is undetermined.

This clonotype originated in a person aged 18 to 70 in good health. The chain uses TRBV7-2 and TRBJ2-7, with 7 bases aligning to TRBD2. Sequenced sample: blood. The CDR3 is CASSPQGGVSYEQYF. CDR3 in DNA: TGTGCCAGCAGCCCCCAGGGAGGGGTTTCCTACGAGCAGTACTTC.